The 27 T cell receptor beta chains below come from one sample, sequenced in a study of blood T cell repertoires in COVID-19. The method was immunoSEQ multiplex PCR; TCRdb's version includes in-frame clones alone and lacks a portion of them. In the table there are over 200,000 clones, roughly nine tenths of which are singletons. Material: PBMCs or T cells enriched from blood (not recorded which). Receptor source: a woman in her forties or fifties in a cohort exposed to, infected with or recovered from COVID-19 (not recorded which).

The J gene is TRBJ1-1, the V gene TRBV28; D perhaps matches TRBD1 (6 bases). Germline values: CDR1 MDHEN, CDR2 SYDVKM. This CDR3 comprises 14 residues. V was trimmed by 5 bases and J by 3 bases, leaving 13 bases between them. The CDR3 sequence is CASSPPGVHTEAFF. Here the CDR3 DNA reads TGTGCCAGCAGTCCCCCAGGGGTTCACACTGAAGCTTTCTTT.

The V and J genes are TRBV4-1 and TRBJ2-3; 9 nucleotides match TRBD2. This CDR3 is built from 19 residues. The V gene end was trimmed by 0 bases and the J gene end by 2 bases; junction bases not matched to a gene: 12. Germline-derived CDR1 and CDR2 are MGHRA and YSYEKL. The CDR3 nucleotides read TGCGCCAGCAGCCAAGATAGGATAGCGGGGGTTTTCGTCACAGATACGCAGTATTTT. Protein: CASSQDRIAGVFVTDTQYF.

The chain carries TRBV7-2 and TRBJ1-6; D possibly corresponds to TRBD1 (5 bases). CDR3 length: 16 amino acids. V was shortened by 5 bases and J by 4 bases, with 15 bases between the two germline ends. Germline lookup yields CDR1 SGHTA and CDR2 FQGNSA. The CDR3 bases are TGTGCCAGCAGCCGCTCCAGGGCTCAATATAATTCACCCCTCCACTTT. Protein sequence: CASSRSRAQYNSPLHF.

V gene TRBV4-2 combines with J gene TRBJ2-3; D possibly corresponds to TRBD2 (5 bases). Germline V gene sequence: CDR1 LGHNA, CDR2 YNFKEQ. The CDR3 is made up of 17 amino acids. V gave up 0 bases and J gave up 6 bases, with 19 bases separating them. CDR3 in amino acids: CASSQDLTLQPGDTQYF. Written as DNA, the CDR3 is TGTGCCAGCAGCCAAGATCTAACACTACAACCGGGGGATACGCAGTATTTT.

The chain links TRBV3-1 (or the pseudogene TRBV3-2) to TRBJ1-5; possibly TRBD1 for D (5 bases). The germline V gene has CDR1 LGHDT and CDR2 YNNKEL (reference sequence). This CDR3 has 13 amino acids. V gave up 4 bases and J gave up 3 bases, with 7 bases separating them. The CDR3 DNA reads TGTGCCAGCAGCCCAGGGATCAATCAGCCCCAGCATTTT. Translated, it gives CASSPGINQPQHF.

The genes are TRBV7-9 and TRBJ1-6; 8 bases agree with TRBD1. The trim removed 4 bases at V and 10 bases at J, leaving 12 bases unmatched. The germline V gene encodes CDR1 SEHNR and CDR2 FQNEAQ (reference sequence). The CDR3 has 16 amino acids. Here the CDR3 reads CASSSSGGQGRSPLHF. CDR3 DNA sequence: TGTGCCAGCAGCTCTAGTGGTGGACAGGGAAGATCACCCCTCCACTTT.

This CDR3 reads CASSQLRGSGSPLHF. For the CDR3, the DNA is TGTGCCAGCAGCCAATTACGAGGGTCCGGTTCACCCCTCCACTTT. The V and J genes are TRBV3-1 (or the pseudogene TRBV3-2) and TRBJ1-6; no firm D call. The CDR3 runs to 15 residues. The germline gives CDR1 LGHDT, CDR2 YNNKEL (reference sequence). Trimming removed 2 bases from V and 9 bases from J, with 14 bases in between.

The V call is TRBV21-1, the J call TRBJ1-1. TRBV21-1 represents a pseudogene. The length of the CDR3 is 21 residues. In nucleotides, the CDR3 is TGTGCCAGCAGCAAAGCGCTTTTAGGACTTCAGGAAGTCAACATAGTCGATGAAGCTTTCTTT. Translating it yields CASSKALLGLQEVNIVDEAFF.

The rearrangement joins TRBV6-5 to TRBJ1-1; no reliable D call. Trimming left V 6 bases short and J 1 base short, with 15 bases between. Germline V gene lookup returns CDR1 MNHEY and CDR2 SVGAGI. This CDR3 has 15 residues. CDR3 residues: CASRVGLRGNTEAFF. The DNA of the CDR3 is TGTGCCAGCAGGGTGGGCCTGCGGGGGAACACTGAAGCTTTCTTT.

The J gene is TRBJ2-2, the V gene TRBV5-5, with 10 bases that match TRBD1. Germline loops: CDR1 SGHKS, CDR2 YYEKEE (reference sequence). The CDR3 consists of 17 residues. The junction had 6 bases not matched to a gene; V was cut back by 1 base and J by 3 bases. The CDR3 region is CASSLWTGGSYTGELFF. CDR3 coding DNA: TGTGCCAGCAGCTTGTGGACAGGGGGATCTTACACCGGGGAGCTGTTTTTT.

The J gene is TRBJ1-1, the V gene TRBV2; TRBD1 aligns across 8 bases. Germline V gene data show CDR1 as SNHLY and CDR2 as FYNNEI. The CDR3 is 14 residues long. V trimming: 7 bases; J trimming: 2 bases; junction bases outside the gene matches: 6. The CDR3, as DNA: TGTGCCAGCAACCGGGACAGGATCAACACTGAAGCTTTCTTT. Residues: CASNRDRINTEAFF.

Regarding this clone: This sample includes further DNA sequences coding for the same CDR3. The chain employs TRBV10-3 and TRBJ1-2; TRBD1 matches 11 bases. The CDR3 spans 14 residues. J was trimmed by 2 bases and V by 5 bases; bases with no gene match: 1. CDR1 and CDR2 (germline): ENHRY, SYGVKD. CDR3 nucleotide sequence: TGTGCCATCAGTAGGACAGGGGGCAACTATGGCTACACCTTC. It translates to CAISRTGGNYGYTF.

The V and J genes are TRBV6-5 and TRBJ2-5, with TRBD1 matching 8 bases. The CDR3 length is 14 residues. After removal of 0 bases from V and 5 bases from J, the junction contained 2 bases not matched to a gene. Looked up from germline, CDR1 is MNHEY and CDR2 is SVGAGI. The CDR3 sequence is CASSYSTGDETQYF. CDR3 coding DNA: TGTGCCAGCAGTTACTCGACAGGGGACGAGACCCAGTACTTC.

V is TRBV18 and J is TRBJ2-6; the match to TRBD1 covers 7 bases. The ends lost 4 bases at V and 0 bases at J; junction bases unmatched: 6. Germline CDR1 is KGHSH and CDR2 is LQKENI. This CDR3 region has 17 residues. This CDR3 reads CASSLGTASSGANVLTF. The CDR3 DNA follows: TGTGCCAGCTCACTTGGGACAGCCAGCTCTGGGGCCAACGTCCTGACTTTC.

The CDR3 DNA sequence: TGTGCTAGTGGTTTGGAAATGGCGGCGGACCAGCATTTT. It yields the protein CASGLEMAADQHF. The V and J genes are TRBV12-5 and TRBJ1-5; no clear D. The ends were cut back, 1 base at V and 12 bases at J, with 13 bases in the middle. The CDR3 runs to 13 residues. The germline gives CDR1 LGHNT, CDR2 FRNRAP.

This chain joins TRBV5-1 and TRBJ2-5, with a possible D match to TRBD1 (5 bases). V was clipped by 0 bases and J by 4 bases, with 10 bases between them. The CDR3 consists of 14 residues. The germline V gene encodes CDR1 SGHRS and CDR2 YFSETQ. The CDR3 coding sequence is TGCGCCAGCAGCTTGGGGACATTTGGAGAGACCCAGTACTTC. Its protein product is CASSLGTFGETQYF.

This chain joins TRBV7-3 and TRBJ2-3, with TRBD2 as a possible D gene (6 bases). The CDR3 covers 13 residues. Trimming pared 9 bases from V and 5 bases from J, leaving 15 bases between. Germline V gives CDR1 SGHTA, CDR2 FQGTGA. Here the CDR3 reads CARDTRRVDTQYF. For the CDR3, the DNA is TGTGCCAGAGACACGCGGAGGGTAGATACGCAGTATTTT.

The CDR3 coding sequence is TGCGCCAGCAGCCTACAGGGAGCGGACACCGGGGAGCTGTTTTTT. This codes for CASSLQGADTGELFF. The chain couples TRBV5-1 to TRBJ2-2; tentative D call: TRBD1 (6 bases). The germline V gene has CDR1 SGHRS and CDR2 YFSETQ. Trimming removed 4 bases from V and 3 bases from J, with 13 bases in between. The CDR3 runs to 15 residues.

The chain combines TRBV11-2 with TRBJ2-1; D unclear. This CDR3 region has 13 residues. Trimming left V 8 bases short and J 8 bases short, with 16 bases between. Germline loops: CDR1 SGHAT, CDR2 FQNNGV. CDR3 sequence: CASLQLVSDEQFF. The DNA of the CDR3 is TGTGCCAGCCTCCAGTTGGTAAGCGATGAGCAGTTCTTC.

The genes are TRBV7-2 and TRBJ2-1; 7 bases match TRBD1. CDR3 size: 16 residues. V gave up 4 bases and J gave up 9 bases; unmatched junction bases: 15. Germline V gene sequence: CDR1 SGHTA, CDR2 FQGNSA. CDR3 loop: CASSSSTGAEGVEQFF. CDR3 DNA sequence: TGTGCCAGCAGCTCATCCACAGGGGCAGAGGGGGTTGAGCAGTTCTTC.

This clone has a single count. The V and J genes are TRBV5-4 and TRBJ1-2, with 7 nucleotides matching TRBD1. The V and J ends lost 4 bases and 2 bases, in that order; junction bases with no gene match: 2. The CDR3 is 13 amino acids. Germline-derived CDR1 and CDR2 are SGHNT and YYREEE (reference sequence). The CDR3 bases are TGTGCCAGCAGCCGGGACAGCAACTATGGCTACACCTTC. This sequence encodes CASSRDSNYGYTF. Based on the CDR3 plus reference TRBV5-4 and TRBJ1-2, the full variable domain is ETGVTQSPTHLIKTRGQQVTLRCSSQSGHNTVSWYQQALGQGPQFIFQYYREEENGRGNFPPRFSGLQFPNYSSELNVNALELDDSALYLCASSRDSNYGYTFGSGTRLTVV.

This chain uses TRBV7-9 with TRBJ2-5, with 13 positions matching TRBD2. Germline-derived CDR1 and CDR2 are SEHNR and FQNEAQ (reference sequence). The CDR3 is 15 amino acids. Trimming took 5 bases from V and 3 from J; bases not matched to a gene: 3. CDR3 loop: CASSPGLAGKETQYF. The CDR3 region has the DNA TGTGCCAGCAGCCCGGGACTAGCGGGGAAAGAGACCCAGTACTTC.

The table lists this clone with a count of one. V gene TRBV2 combines with J gene TRBJ1-5; D is unclear. Germline values: CDR1 SNHLY, CDR2 FYNNEI. V shed 6 bases and J shed 2 bases, with 11 bases lying between them. The CDR3 contains 14 residues. The CDR3 DNA sequence: TGTGCCAGCAGCTCCGTCGTCGGCAATCAGCCCCAGCATTTT. Translated, it gives CASSSVVGNQPQHF.

V usage is TRBV10-3 and J usage is TRBJ1-6; TRBD1 aligns across 7 bases. Germline assignment: CDR1 ENHRY and CDR2 SYGVKD. V dropped 4 bases and J dropped 3; count of bases not matched to a gene: 0. The CDR3 loop spans 14 amino acids. The CDR3 loop reads CAISGQGYNSPLHF. CDR3 bases: TGTGCCATCAGTGGACAGGGCTATAATTCACCCCTCCACTTT.

V and J are TRBV2 and TRBJ1-2, with 9 bases identical to TRBD1. Trimming took 4 bases from V and 7 from J; bases not matched to a gene: 4. Germline assignment: CDR1 SNHLY and CDR2 FYNNEI. This CDR3 region has 13 residues. The DNA of the CDR3 is TGTGCCAGCAGTGGGGACAGGGCGGGTGGCTACACCTTC. Amino acids: CASSGDRAGGYTF. Based on the CDR3 plus reference TRBV2 and TRBJ1-2, the full variable domain is EPEVTQTPSHQVTQMGQEVILRCVPISNHLYFYWYRQILGQKVEFLVSFYNNEISEKSEIFDDQFSVERPDGSNFTLKIRSTKLEDSAMYFCASSGDRAGGYTFGSGTRLTVV.

This chain uses TRBV2 with TRBJ2-5; 9 bases are a match to TRBD1. Trimming at V came to 0 bases and at J to 5 bases, leaving 4 bases not matched to a gene. CDR3 length: 15 residues. Germline-derived CDR1 and CDR2 are SNHLY and FYNNEI. CDR3 in DNA: TGTGCCAGCAGTGAAGCGGGACAGGGCCGGGAGACCCAGTACTTC. Protein product: CASSEAGQGRETQYF.

The gene calls are TRBV7-6 and TRBJ2-6, with TRBD1 identical over 8 bases. From germline, CDR1 is SGHVS and CDR2 FNYEAQ. V lost 5 bases and J lost 0; bases outside the gene matches: 6. The CDR3 length is 17 residues. The CDR3 sequence is CASSAGTGASGANVLTF. The CDR3 nucleotides read TGTGCCAGCAGCGCCGGGACAGGTGCCTCTGGGGCCAACGTCCTGACTTTC.